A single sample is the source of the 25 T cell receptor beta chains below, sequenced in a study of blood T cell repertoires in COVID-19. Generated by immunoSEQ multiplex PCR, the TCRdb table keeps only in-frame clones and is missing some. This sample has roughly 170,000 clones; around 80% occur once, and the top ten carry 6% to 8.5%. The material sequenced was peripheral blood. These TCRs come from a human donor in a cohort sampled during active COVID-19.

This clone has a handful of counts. The CDR3 here is CATSRGRDRDYGYTF. In nucleotides, the CDR3 is TGTGCCACCAGCAGGGGCCGGGACAGGGACTATGGCTACACCTTC. This chain connects TRBV15 to TRBJ1-2; 9 bases match TRBD1. The germline CDR1 and CDR2 sequences are LNHNV and YYDKDF (reference sequence). The CDR3 loop spans 15 amino acids. Germline trimming cut 3 bases from V and 3 bases from J; bases unmatched to any gene: 5.

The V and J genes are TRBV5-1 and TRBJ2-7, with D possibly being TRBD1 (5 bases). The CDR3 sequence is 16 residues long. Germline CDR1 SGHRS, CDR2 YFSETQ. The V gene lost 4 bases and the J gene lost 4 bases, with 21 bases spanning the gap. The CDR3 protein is CASSLGSDRTKYEQYF. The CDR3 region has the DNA TGCGCCAGCAGCCTGGGGTCCGACAGAACCAAGTACGAGCAGTACTTC. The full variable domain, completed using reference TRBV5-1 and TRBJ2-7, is KAGVTQTPRYLIKTRGQQVTLSCSPISGHRSVSWYQQTPGQGLQFLFEYFSETQRNKGNFPGRFSGRQFSNSRSEMNVSTLELGDSALYLCASSLGSDRTKYEQYFGPGTRLTVT.

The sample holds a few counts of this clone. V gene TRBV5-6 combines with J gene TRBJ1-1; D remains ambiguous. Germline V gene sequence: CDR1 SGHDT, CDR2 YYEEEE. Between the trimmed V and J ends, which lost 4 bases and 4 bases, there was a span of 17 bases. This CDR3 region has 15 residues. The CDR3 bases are TGTGCCAGCAGCGGCCAAGGCCTGGCGGCCACTGAAGCTTTCTTT. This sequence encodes CASSGQGLAATEAFF.

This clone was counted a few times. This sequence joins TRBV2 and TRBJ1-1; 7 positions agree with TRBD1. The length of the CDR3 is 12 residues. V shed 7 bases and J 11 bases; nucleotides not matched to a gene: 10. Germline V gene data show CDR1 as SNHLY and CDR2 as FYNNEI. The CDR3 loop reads CASNPDRSLAFF. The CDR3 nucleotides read TGTGCCAGCAATCCGGACAGGTCTTTGGCTTTCTTT.

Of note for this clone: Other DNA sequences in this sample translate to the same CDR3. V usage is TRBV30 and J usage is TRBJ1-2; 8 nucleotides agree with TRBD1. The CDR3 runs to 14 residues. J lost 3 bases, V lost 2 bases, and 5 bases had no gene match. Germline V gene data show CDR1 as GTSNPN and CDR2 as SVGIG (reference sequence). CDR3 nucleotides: TGTGCCTGGAGTCCTGACAGGGGAGACTATGGCTACACCTTC. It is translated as CAWSPDRGDYGYTF.

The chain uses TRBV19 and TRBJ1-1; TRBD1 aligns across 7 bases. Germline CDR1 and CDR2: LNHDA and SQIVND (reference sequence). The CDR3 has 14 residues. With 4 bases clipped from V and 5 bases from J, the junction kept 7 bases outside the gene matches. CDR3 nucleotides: TGTGCCAGTAGTAGAGGGACAGAGATAACTGAAGCTTTCTTT. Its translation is CASSRGTEITEAFF.

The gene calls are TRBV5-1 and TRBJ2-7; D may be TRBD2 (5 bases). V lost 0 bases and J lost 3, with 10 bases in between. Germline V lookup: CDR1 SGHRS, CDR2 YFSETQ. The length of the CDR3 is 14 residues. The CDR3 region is CASSLVLASYEQYF. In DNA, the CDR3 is TGCGCCAGCAGCTTGGTTCTAGCCAGCTACGAGCAGTACTTC.

The CDR3 bases are TGTGCCAGCAGCGCCAGGGTAAATGAAAAACTGTTTTTT. This encodes CASSARVNEKLFF. The V call is TRBV5-4, the J call TRBJ1-4; maybe TRBD1 (5 bases). Germline CDR1 is SGHNT and CDR2 is YYREEE (reference sequence). Trimming removed 4 bases from V and 5 bases from J, with 9 bases in between. This CDR3 contains 13 residues.

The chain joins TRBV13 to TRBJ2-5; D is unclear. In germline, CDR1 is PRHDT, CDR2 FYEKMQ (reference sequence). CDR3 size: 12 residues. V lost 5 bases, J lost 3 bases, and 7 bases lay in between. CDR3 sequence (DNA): TGTGCCAGCAGCCAACAGAAAGAGACCCAGTACTTC. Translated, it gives CASSQQKETQYF.

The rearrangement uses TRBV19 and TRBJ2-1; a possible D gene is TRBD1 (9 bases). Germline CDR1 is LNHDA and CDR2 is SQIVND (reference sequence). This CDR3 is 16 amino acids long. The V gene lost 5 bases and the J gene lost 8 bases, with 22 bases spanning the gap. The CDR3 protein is CASSRGGTGLWDEQFF. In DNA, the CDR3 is TGTGCCAGTAGTCGGGGGGGGACAGGGCTTTGGGATGAGCAGTTCTTC.

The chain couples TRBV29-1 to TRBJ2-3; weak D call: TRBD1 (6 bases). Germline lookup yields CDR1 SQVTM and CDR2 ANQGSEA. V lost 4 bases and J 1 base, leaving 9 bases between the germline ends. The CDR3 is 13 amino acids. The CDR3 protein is CSVVGGGTDTQYF. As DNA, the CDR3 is TGCAGCGTTGTAGGGGGTGGCACAGATACGCAGTATTTT.

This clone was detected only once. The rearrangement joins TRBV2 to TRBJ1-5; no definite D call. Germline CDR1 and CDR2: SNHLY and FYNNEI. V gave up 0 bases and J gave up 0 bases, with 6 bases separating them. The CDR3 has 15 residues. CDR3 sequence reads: CASSEAAYSNQPQHF. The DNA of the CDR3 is TGTGCCAGCAGTGAAGCGGCTTATAGCAATCAGCCCCAGCATTTT.

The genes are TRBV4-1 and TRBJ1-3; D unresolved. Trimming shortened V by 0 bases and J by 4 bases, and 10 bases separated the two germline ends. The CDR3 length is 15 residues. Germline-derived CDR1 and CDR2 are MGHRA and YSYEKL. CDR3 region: CASSQDPSVGNTIYF. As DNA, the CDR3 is TGCGCCAGCAGCCAAGATCCTTCTGTCGGAAACACCATATATTTT.

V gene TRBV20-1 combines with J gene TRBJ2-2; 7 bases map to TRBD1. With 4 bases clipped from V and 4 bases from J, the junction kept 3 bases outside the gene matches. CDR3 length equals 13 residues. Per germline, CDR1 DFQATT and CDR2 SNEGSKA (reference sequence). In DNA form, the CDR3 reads TGCAGTGCTAATGACAGGGCCACCGGGGAGCTGTTTTTT. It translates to CSANDRATGELFF.

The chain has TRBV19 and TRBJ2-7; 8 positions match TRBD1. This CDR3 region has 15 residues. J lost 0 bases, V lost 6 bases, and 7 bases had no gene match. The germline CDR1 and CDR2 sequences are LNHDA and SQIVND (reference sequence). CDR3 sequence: CASRPGQDDSYEQYF. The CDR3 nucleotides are TGTGCCAGTAGGCCGGGACAGGACGACTCCTACGAGCAGTACTTC.

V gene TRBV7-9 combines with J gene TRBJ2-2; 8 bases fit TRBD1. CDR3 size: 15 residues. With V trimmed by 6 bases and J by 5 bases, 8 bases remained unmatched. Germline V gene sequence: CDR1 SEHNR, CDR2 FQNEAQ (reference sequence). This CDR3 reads CASRRTGTGTGELFF. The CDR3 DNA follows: TGTGCCAGCAGACGGACAGGGACGGGGACCGGGGAGCTGTTTTTT.

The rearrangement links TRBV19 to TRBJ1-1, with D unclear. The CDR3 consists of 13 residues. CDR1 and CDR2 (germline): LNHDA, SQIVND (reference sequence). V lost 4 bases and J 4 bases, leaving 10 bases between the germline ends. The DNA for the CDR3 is TGTGCCAGTAGTACCACGAGAAGCACTGAAGCTTTCTTT. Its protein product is CASSTTRSTEAFF.

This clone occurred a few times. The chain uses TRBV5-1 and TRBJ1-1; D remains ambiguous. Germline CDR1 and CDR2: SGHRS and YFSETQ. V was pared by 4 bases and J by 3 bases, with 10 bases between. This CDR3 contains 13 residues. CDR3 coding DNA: TGCGCCAGCAGCCGAGTCGGGGACACTGAAGCTTTCTTT. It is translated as CASSRVGDTEAFF.

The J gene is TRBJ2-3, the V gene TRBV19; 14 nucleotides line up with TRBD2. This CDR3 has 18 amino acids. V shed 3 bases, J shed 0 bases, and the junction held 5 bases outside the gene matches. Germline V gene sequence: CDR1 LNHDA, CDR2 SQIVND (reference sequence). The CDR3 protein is CASSIPTSGGVSTDTQYF. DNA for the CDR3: TGTGCCAGTAGTATCCCGACTAGCGGGGGGGTAAGCACAGATACGCAGTATTTT.

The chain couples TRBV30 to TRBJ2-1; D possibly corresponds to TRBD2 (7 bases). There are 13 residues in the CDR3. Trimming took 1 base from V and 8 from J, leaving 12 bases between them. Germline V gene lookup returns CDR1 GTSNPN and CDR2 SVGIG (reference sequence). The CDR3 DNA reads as TGTGCCTGGAGTGCCGAGGGGGGGCATGAGCAGTTCTTC. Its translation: CAWSAEGGHEQFF.

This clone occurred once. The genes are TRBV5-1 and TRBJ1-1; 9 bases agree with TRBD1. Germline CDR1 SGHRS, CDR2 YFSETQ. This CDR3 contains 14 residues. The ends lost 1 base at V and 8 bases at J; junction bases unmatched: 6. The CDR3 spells CASSLPGQGAEAFF. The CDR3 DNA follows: TGCGCCAGCAGCTTGCCGGGACAGGGCGCCGAAGCTTTCTTT.

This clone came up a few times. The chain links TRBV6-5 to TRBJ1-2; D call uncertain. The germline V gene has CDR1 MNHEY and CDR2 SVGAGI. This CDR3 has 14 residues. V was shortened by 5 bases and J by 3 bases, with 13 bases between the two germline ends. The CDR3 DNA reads TGTGCCAGCAGTCCGACCCTAGTCCACTATGGCTACACCTTC. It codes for CASSPTLVHYGYTF.

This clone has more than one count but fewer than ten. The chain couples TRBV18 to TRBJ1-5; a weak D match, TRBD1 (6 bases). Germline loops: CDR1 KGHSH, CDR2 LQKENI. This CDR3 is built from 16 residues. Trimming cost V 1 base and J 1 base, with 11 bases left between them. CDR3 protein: CASSPQGGMSNQPQHF. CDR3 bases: TGTGCCAGCTCACCACAGGGGGGGATGAGCAATCAGCCCCAGCATTTT.

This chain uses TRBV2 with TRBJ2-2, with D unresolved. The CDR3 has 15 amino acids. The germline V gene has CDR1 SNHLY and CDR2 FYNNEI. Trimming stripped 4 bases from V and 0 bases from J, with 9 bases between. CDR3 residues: CASSAVQANTGELFF. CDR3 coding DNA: TGTGCCAGCAGTGCCGTCCAGGCGAACACCGGGGAGCTGTTTTTT.

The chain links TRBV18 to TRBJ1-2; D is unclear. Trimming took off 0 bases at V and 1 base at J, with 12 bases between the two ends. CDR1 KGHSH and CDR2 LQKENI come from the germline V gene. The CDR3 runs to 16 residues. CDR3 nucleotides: TGTGCCAGCTCACCACCGGTAGCAGATAGTAACTATGGCTACACCTTC. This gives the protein CASSPPVADSNYGYTF.